The rows below give T cell receptor beta chains drawn from one sample of a study of blood T cell repertoires in COVID-19. Some clones are missing from TCRdb's copy, which holds only in-frame ones; the method was immunoSEQ multiplex PCR. The sample comprises about 49,000 clones, 85% to 95% of which are singletons, and around 1% rests with the top ten. Source material: peripheral blood. Receptors were obtained from a man aged 55-75 years with COVID-19, enrolled during active disease. The CDR3 runs from the conserved cysteine through the conserved F or W. The D gene is left open where the match is weak. Only part of the rows carry a size: once, few, many, or a class if the clone is expanded.

V gene	D gene	J gene	clone size	CDR3 protein	CDR3 DNA
TRBV11-3	.	TRBJ2-3	few	CASSQAGRTDTQYF	TGTGCCAGCAGCCAAGCGGGCCGCACAGATACGCAGTATTTT
TRBV7-9	TRBD1	TRBJ2-2	.	CASSPPGQPNTGELFF	TGTGCCAGCAGTCCCCCGGGACAGCCGAACACCGGGGAGCTGTTTTTT
TRBV18	TRBD1	TRBJ2-2	.	CASSQQGPNTGELFF	TGTGCCAGCTCACAACAGGGGCCTAACACCGGGGAGCTGTTTTTT
TRBV28	.	TRBJ2-3	.	CASSLQGSADTQYF	TGTGCCAGCAGTTTGCAGGGCTCCGCAGATACGCAGTATTTT
TRBV18	.	TRBJ1-3	.	CASSPLDSLSGNTIYF	TGTGCCAGCTCACCCCTCGACAGCCTCTCTGGAAACACCATATATTTT
TRBV19	.	TRBJ1-3	.	CASSRASTGNTIYF	TGTGCCAGTAGTAGGGCCTCAACTGGAAACACCATATATTTT
TRBV6-5	TRBD1	TRBJ1-4	.	CASSRSGGINEKLFF	TGTGCCAGCAGTCGCTCAGGGGGGATTAATGAAAAACTGTTTTTT
TRBV30	.	TRBJ1-5	once	CAWSEWGHNQPQHF	TGTGCCTGGAGCGAGTGGGGGCACAATCAGCCCCAGCATTTT
TRBV18	TRBD2	TRBJ2-1	.	CASSPPTRERSNEQFF	TGTGCCAGCTCACCCCCCACGCGGGAGAGGTCCAATGAGCAGTTCTTC
TRBV6-5	.	TRBJ2-1	.	CASSYSSEKPYNEQFF	TGTGCCAGCAGTTACTCATCGGAGAAACCTTACAATGAGCAGTTCTTC
TRBV5-1	.	TRBJ1-2	.	CASSPEEPYGYTF	TGCGCCAGCAGCCCCGAGGAGCCTTATGGCTACACCTTC
TRBV2	TRBD1	TRBJ1-2	few	CASSDGDRGGFYGYTF	TGTGCCAGCTCGGACGGGGACAGGGGTGGATTCTATGGCTACACCTTC
TRBV24-1	.	TRBJ1-2	.	CATSSGETFYGYTF	TGTGCCACCAGTTCTGGGGAGACCTTCTATGGCTACACCTTC
TRBV4-1	.	TRBJ1-2	once	CASSHPGRGADGYTF	TGCGCCAGCAGCCACCCCGGCCGGGGGGCGGATGGCTACACCTTC
TRBV19	TRBD1	TRBJ1-2	.	CASRSSGTGVYGYTF	TGTGCCAGTAGATCCTCCGGGACAGGGGTATACGGCTACACCTTC
TRBV12-3/TRBV12-4	.	TRBJ1-1	.	CASSSSAATEAFF	TGTGCCAGCAGCTCCAGCGCGGCCACTGAAGCTTTCTTT
TRBV25-1	.	TRBJ2-1	.	CASTRSWGPSYNEQFF	TGTGCCAGCACCCGATCTTGGGGGCCCTCCTACAATGAGCAGTTCTTC
TRBV18	TRBD2	TRBJ2-1	.	CASSPTLTSGLPSSYNEQFF	TGTGCCAGCTCACCGACCTTGACTAGCGGGCTGCCTAGCTCCTACAATGAGCAGTTCTTC
TRBV4-1	TRBD1	TRBJ1-1	.	CASSPDRENTEAFF	TGCGCCAGCAGCCCGGACAGGGAGAACACTGAAGCTTTCTTT
TRBV5-1	TRBD2	TRBJ2-7	.	CASSGDGGAYEQYF	TGCGCCAGCAGTGGCGACGGGGGGGCCTACGAGCAGTACTTC
TRBV18	TRBD1	TRBJ1-1	.	CASSPRGTGNTEAFF	TGTGCCAGCTCACCACGCGGGACAGGGAACACTGAAGCTTTCTTT
TRBV9	TRBD2	TRBJ2-5	.	CASSPSGTSGKQTQYF	TGTGCCAGCAGCCCCTCCGGGACTAGCGGGAAACAGACCCAGTACTTC
TRBV12-3/TRBV12-4	.	TRBJ1-4	.	CASSRQTNEKLFF	TGTGCCAGCAGTAGACAGACGAATGAAAAACTGTTTTTT
TRBV5-1	.	TRBJ2-3	.	CASSLELVAGRADTQYF	TGCGCCAGCAGCCTAGAGTTAGTTGCAGGGCGAGCAGATACGCAGTATTTT
TRBV3-1/TRBV3-2	.	TRBJ2-3	.	CASSLGTSTDTQYF	TGTGCCAGCAGCTTAGGGACTAGCACAGATACGCAGTATTTT
TRBV3-1/TRBV3-2	TRBD2	TRBJ2-7	.	CASSQYTSGGSYEQYF	TGTGCCAGCAGCCAATATACTAGCGGGGGATCCTACGAGCAGTACTTC
TRBV7-2	.	TRBJ2-7	.	CASRVLGAYEQYF	TGTGCCAGCAGGGTACTAGGTGCCTACGAGCAGTACTTC
TRBV5-1	.	TRBJ1-6	.	CASSSRDIYNSPLHF	TGCGCCAGCAGCTCACGGGACATATATAATTCACCCCTCCACTTT
TRBV28	TRBD2	TRBJ2-7	.	CASSLPGGRVYEQYF	TGTGCCAGCAGTCTACCTGGCGGGAGAGTCTACGAGCAGTACTTC
TRBV14	.	TRBJ1-1	once	CASSLQGLRNTEAFF	TGTGCCAGCAGCCTTCAGGGGCTGCGGAACACTGAAGCTTTCTTT
TRBV19	TRBD2	TRBJ2-7	.	CASSYASGVNEQYF	TGTGCCAGTAGTTATGCTAGCGGGGTCAACGAGCAGTACTTC
TRBV2	TRBD1	TRBJ1-6	.	CASWGTAVNSPLHF	TGTGCCAGTTGGGGGACAGCGGTAAATTCACCCCTCCACTTT
TRBV7-9	TRBD1	TRBJ2-7	.	CASSPRDRSYEQYF	TGTGCCAGCAGTCCCCGGGACAGGTCCTACGAGCAGTACTTC
TRBV7-2	.	TRBJ1-1	once	CASSLAWGQNTEAFF	TGTGCCAGCAGCTTAGCGTGGGGGCAGAACACTGAAGCTTTCTTT
TRBV7-7	TRBD1	TRBJ1-2	.	CASSPGQGYGYTF	TGTGCTAGCAGCCCGGGACAGGGGTATGGCTACACCTTC
TRBV9	.	TRBJ1-3	.	CASSEDTRFSTIYF	TGTGCCAGCAGTGAAGACACCCGGTTCAGCACCATATATTTT
TRBV19	.	TRBJ2-7	.	CASSPQGLAGYEQYF	TGTGCCAGTAGTCCCCAGGGGCTTGCGGGCTACGAGCAGTACTTC
TRBV6-2/TRBV6-3	.	TRBJ2-3	once	CASSLSTDTQYF	TGTGCCAGCAGTCTTAGCACAGATACGCAGTATTTT
TRBV7-2	.	TRBJ2-1	.	CASSLVWGGLNNEQFF	TGTGCCAGCAGCTTAGTTTGGGGTGGACTAAACAATGAGCAGTTCTTC
TRBV29-1	.	TRBJ2-7	.	CSVDTDRVPYEQYF	TGCAGCGTAGACACGGACAGAGTCCCCTACGAGCAGTACTTC
TRBV5-1	.	TRBJ1-2	.	CASSQDSANYGYTF	TGCGCCAGCAGCCAGGACAGTGCTAACTATGGCTACACCTTC
TRBV10-3	TRBD1	TRBJ2-7	.	CAISEYRGARGEQYF	TGTGCCATCAGTGAATACAGGGGGGCCCGGGGCGAGCAGTACTTC
TRBV7-9	TRBD2	TRBJ2-2	once	CASSSSGLAGGAGELFF	TGTGCCAGCAGCTCCTCGGGACTAGCGGGAGGGGCCGGGGAGCTGTTTTTT
TRBV4-1	TRBD2	TRBJ2-2	.	CASSQVASGRTGELFF	TGCGCCAGCAGCCAAGTAGCCAGCGGGAGGACCGGGGAGCTGTTTTTT
TRBV2	.	TRBJ2-7	.	CASSMRWGHSGYEQYF	TGTGCCAGCAGTATGCGGTGGGGACATTCGGGCTACGAGCAGTACTTC